These 5 T cell receptor beta chains share one sample of origin, sequenced in a study of T cells after yellow fever vaccination. TCRdb re-called the 5' RACE reads with MiXCR, one entry per CDR3 protein. This sample carries about 300,000 distinct CDR3 sequences, approximately 4% of them seen once, and the ten largest clones take roughly 24%. Sequenced here: PBMCs, sampled 5 days after the yellow fever booster vaccination. The receptors shown here come from a man aged 18 to 30 who received the YFV17D yellow fever vaccine.

The chain links TRBV11-2 to TRBJ2-3; 11 positions match TRBD1. Germline V lookup: CDR1 SGHAT, CDR2 FQNNGV. The CDR3 consists of 17 residues. Trimming at V came to 2 bases and at J to 0 bases, leaving 4 bases not matched to a gene. In DNA form, the CDR3 reads TGTGCCAGCAGCTTACGGACAGGGGGCTATAGCACAGATACGCAGTATTTT. Translation gives CASSLRTGGYSTDTQYF.

At least ten counts were recorded for this clonotype. The chain has TRBV5-1 and TRBJ2-1; D may be TRBD2 (7 bases). Germline V gene lookup returns CDR1 SGHRS and CDR2 YFSETQ. CDR3 length: 14 amino acids. V shed 2 bases and J shed 7 bases, with 13 bases lying between them. CDR3 loop: CASSLPGGVNEQFF. In DNA, the CDR3 is TGCGCCAGCAGCTTACCGGGGGGCGTAAATGAGCAGTTCTTC.

The genes are TRBV5-4 and TRBJ2-5; 8 nucleotides agree with TRBD1. The CDR3 totals 13 residues. CDR1 is SGHNT and CDR2 is YYREEE in the germline V gene (reference sequence). Germline trimming cut 4 bases from V and 6 bases from J; bases unmatched to any gene: 5. CDR3 coding DNA: TGTGCCAGCAGCCAGGACAGGGTAAAGACCCAGTACTTC. Encoded protein: CASSQDRVKTQYF.

The rearrangement uses TRBV9 and TRBJ2-3; perhaps TRBD2 as D (5 bases). V lost 0 bases to trimming and J lost 2 bases, with 7 bases between them. Germline lookup yields CDR1 SGDLS and CDR2 YYNGEE. The CDR3 is made up of 14 amino acids. The chain's CDR3 is CASSVAGNTDTQYF. The CDR3 region has the DNA TGTGCCAGCAGCGTAGCGGGGAACACAGATACGCAGTATTTT.

This clonotype occurred a few times. This chain links TRBV14 with TRBJ2-3; 9 bases map to TRBD2. V lost 4 bases, J lost 7 bases, and 6 bases stayed unmatched. The CDR3 is made up of 14 amino acids. Germline values: CDR1 SGHDN, CDR2 FVKESK. The DNA of the CDR3 is TGTGCCAGCAGCCCCGGACTAGCGATGTATACGCAGTATTTT. Its translation: CASSPGLAMYTQYF.